A single sample gave rise to the 13 T cell receptor beta chains below, sequenced in a study of cytomegalovirus exposure and HLA in healthy donors (dated by TCRdb to 2016 to 2017). Library prep was done by the immunoSEQ multiplex PCR assay. For the multiplex PCR, a mixture combining 60 forward primers for TCR Vbeta segments and 13 reverse primers for TCR Jbeta segments was used. TCRdb stores this immuneACCESS table with in-frame sequences only. Part of the clones is absent; in the studies checked, under half of the shortfall reflects unresolved V genes, and no reason is known for the rest. A total of 100,000 to 150,000 clones appear in this sample, more than 65% of them only once. The top ten constitute under 2% of the sample. The sequenced sample consisted of PBMCs. The receptors stem from a man aged 18 to 29 in good health and CMV-seronegative.

The table lists this clone with a count of one. This rearrangement joins TRBV18 to TRBJ2-5; D possibly corresponds to TRBD1 (6 bases). CDR1 and CDR2 (germline): KGHSH, LQKENI. The germline V and J ends were trimmed by 0 bases and 5 bases, with 22 bases remaining between them. The CDR3 runs 18 residues. CDR3 sequence reads: CASSPPVINRAVWETQYF. The CDR3 DNA is TGTGCCAGCTCACCACCAGTTATAAACAGGGCGGTTTGGGAGACCCAGTACTTC.

The V call is TRBV7-8, the J call TRBJ1-1; D not certain. There are 13 residues in the CDR3. Trimming shortened V by 1 base and J by 3 bases, and 6 bases separated the two germline ends. CDR1 and CDR2 from the germline V gene are SGHVS and FQNEAQ. The CDR3: CASSLERDTEAFF. CDR3 coding DNA: TGTGCCAGCAGCTTAGAGAGGGACACTGAAGCTTTCTTT.

The genes are TRBV6-5 and TRBJ1-2; TRBD1 matches 8 bases. The V and J ends lost 5 bases and 14 bases, in that order; junction bases with no gene match: 16. Germline-derived CDR1 and CDR2 are MNHEY and SVGAGI. This CDR3 comprises 14 residues. CDR3 coding DNA: TGTGCCAGCAGTCCCCGGACAGGGCTGGCTCCTACAACCTTC. Protein sequence: CASSPRTGLAPTTF.

The V call is TRBV7-6, the J call TRBJ1-4, with 8 bases matching TRBD1. The germline V gene encodes CDR1 SGHVS and CDR2 FNYEAQ. The V gene end was trimmed by 5 bases and the J gene end by 5 bases; junction bases not matched to a gene: 4. The CDR3 extends over 14 amino acids. The CDR3 coding sequence is TGTGCCAGCAGCCCCCGACAGGGGAATGAAAAACTGTTTTTT. The encoded protein is CASSPRQGNEKLFF.

V is TRBV7-7 and J is TRBJ1-2; 8 nucleotides line up with TRBD1. From germline, CDR1 is SSHAT and CDR2 FNYEAQ (reference sequence). V shed 5 bases, J shed 8 bases, and the junction held 10 bases outside the gene matches. This CDR3 is 14 amino acids long. The CDR3 DNA sequence: TGTGCCAGCAGCCCGGACAGGGTGATGGGCGGCTACACCTTC. This encodes CASSPDRVMGGYTF.

The rearrangement uses TRBV7-6 and TRBJ2-3, with TRBD1 as a possible D gene (6 bases). Germline CDR1 SGHVS, CDR2 FNYEAQ. V was trimmed by 0 bases and J by 0 bases, leaving 7 bases between them. The CDR3 has 15 residues. The CDR3 DNA is TGTGCCAGCAGCTTAGCGCAGGGGAGCACAGATACGCAGTATTTT. Its protein is CASSLAQGSTDTQYF.

V and J are TRBV27 and TRBJ1-5, with D perhaps matching TRBD1 (5 bases). Per germline, CDR1 MNHEY and CDR2 SMNVEV (reference sequence). Trimming took off 6 bases at V and 3 bases at J, with 12 bases between the two ends. The CDR3 consists of 14 residues. The CDR3 loop is CASSAGRNNQPQHF. CDR3 DNA sequence: TGTGCCAGCAGCGCGGGACGGAACAATCAGCCCCAGCATTTT.

This chain uses TRBV15 with TRBJ1-1, with D possibly being TRBD1 (6 bases). V was shortened by 5 bases and J by 4 bases, with 17 bases between the two germline ends. The CDR3 loop spans 15 amino acids. The germline CDR1 and CDR2 sequences are LNHNV and YYDKDF (reference sequence). In nucleotides, the CDR3 is TGTGCCACCAGCCCGCGACAGAGGGGGGGCACTGAAGCTTTCTTT. It encodes CATSPRQRGGTEAFF.

This clone occurred once. The chain is built from TRBV9 and TRBJ1-1; D is unresolved. Per the germline V gene, CDR1 is SGDLS and CDR2 is YYNGEE. The V and J ends lost 4 bases and 1 base respectively, with 17 bases between them. There are 16 residues in the CDR3. In nucleotides, the CDR3 is TGTGCCAGCAGCTACTACTCGTACGCTGAGAACACTGAAGCTTTCTTT. It encodes CASSYYSYAENTEAFF.

The chain uses TRBV4-1 and TRBJ2-7; no clear D. V was shortened by 4 bases and J by 2 bases, with 9 bases between the two germline ends. The CDR3 is 13 amino acids. Germline V gene lookup returns CDR1 MGHRA and CDR2 YSYEKL. In nucleotides, the CDR3 is TGCGCCAGCAGCCTTACAGTCACCTACGAGCAGTACTTC. This encodes CASSLTVTYEQYF.

The V and J genes are TRBV13 and TRBJ2-5; no definite D call. The DNA end is more similar to TRBJ2-7, so the J call may be wrong. The germline gives CDR1 PRHDT, CDR2 FYEKMQ (reference sequence). The CDR3 is 12 residues long. CDR3 protein: CASSSDSYEQYF. The CDR3 DNA sequence: TGTGCCAGCAGCTCAGACTCCTACGAGCAGTACTTC.

With respect to this clone: One end of the junction fails to match germline, which may point to a read error. This chain joins TRBV7-9 and TRBJ1-1; D remains unclear. This CDR3 has 14 residues. Germline V gives CDR1 SEHNR, CDR2 FQNEAQ (reference sequence). The DNA for the CDR3 is TGTTCCAGCGCAACGGGGTTTATGAACACTGAAGCTTTCTTT. Encoded protein: CSSATGFMNTEAFF.

This chain uses TRBV6-6 with TRBJ2-3; D gene ambiguous. V gave up 7 bases and J gave up 2 bases, with 10 bases separating them. The length of the CDR3 is 13 residues. In germline, CDR1 is MNHNY, CDR2 SVGAGI (reference sequence). CDR3 protein: CASTGRTTDTQYF. The CDR3 nucleotides read TGTGCCAGCACTGGCCGAACCACAGATACGCAGTATTTT.